This paragraph covers one TCR beta chain sequence. Its antigen is not identified. Germline loops: CDR1 SGHKS, CDR2 YYEKEE (reference sequence). Trimming cost V 4 bases and J 0 bases; bases outside gene matches: 6. The CDR3 loop spans 16 amino acids. They built TCR cDNA with 5'RACE template switching, a step that put in a universal primer site and UMIs. TCRdb called the 5' RACE reads again in MiXCR, with one record for every CDR3 protein. The repertoire holds hundreds of thousands of distinct CDR3 sequences, with about 12% as singletons. The data belong to a study of T cells after yellow fever vaccination. The wider study: It was SMART-Seq v4 Ultra Low Input that prepared the fractions with low cell numbers.

Study-wide results and caveats: In post-booster samples, most primary-vaccination clones reappeared (roughly 96% CD4, about 90% CD8). The secondary response showed a weaker magnitude and a faster peak, day 5 versus 15.

The specimen comprised PBMCs, sampled on the day of the yellow fever booster vaccination. The sequence came from a young man who received the YFV17D yellow fever vaccine. The J gene is TRBJ2-1, the V gene TRBV5-5; 8 positions match TRBD1. CDR3 region: CASSGGQESSYNEQFF. In nucleotides, the CDR3 is TGTGCCAGCAGCGGGGGACAGGAGAGCTCCTACAATGAGCAGTTCTTC.